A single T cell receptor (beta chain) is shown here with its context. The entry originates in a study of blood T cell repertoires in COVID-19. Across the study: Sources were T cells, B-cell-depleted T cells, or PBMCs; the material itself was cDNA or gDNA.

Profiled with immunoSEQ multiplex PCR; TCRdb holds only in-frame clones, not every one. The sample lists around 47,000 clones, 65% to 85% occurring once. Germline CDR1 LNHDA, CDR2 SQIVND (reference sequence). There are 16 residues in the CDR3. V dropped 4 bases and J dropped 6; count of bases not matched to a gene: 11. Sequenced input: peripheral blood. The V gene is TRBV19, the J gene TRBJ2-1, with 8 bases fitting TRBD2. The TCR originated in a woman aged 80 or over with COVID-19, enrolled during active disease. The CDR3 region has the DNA TGTGCCAGTAGTAGGAGGAGGGGACTAGTAGGCAATGAGCAGTTCTTC. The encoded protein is CASSRRRGLVGNEQFF.